Listed here are 9 T cell receptor beta chains from one sample, sequenced in a study of cytomegalovirus exposure and HLA in healthy donors. The PCR employed 60 Vbeta primers together with 13 Jbeta primers. Clones were read by immunoSEQ multiplex PCR, and TCRdb kept only the in-frame ones, dropping some. This sample has approximately 140,000 clones; just under 75% occur once, and the top ten carry 1.5% to 2%. What was sequenced was PBMCs. These receptors were obtained from a woman under 30 in good health and CMV-seronegative.

This clone has a handful of counts. This chain uses TRBV2 with TRBJ1-2, with 10 bases matching TRBD1. The CDR3 consists of 13 residues. J was trimmed by 3 bases and V by 10 bases; bases with no gene match: 5. Germline loops: CDR1 SNHLY, CDR2 FYNNEI. In DNA, the CDR3 is TGTGCCACCGGGACAGGGGTGTACTATGGCTACACCTTC. It specifies CATGTGVYYGYTF.

V is TRBV15 and J is TRBJ2-3; no reliable D call. This CDR3 is built from 13 residues. Germline V gene data show CDR1 as LNHNV and CDR2 as YYDKDF (reference sequence). V lost 0 bases and J 4 bases, leaving 5 bases between the germline ends. The CDR3 nucleotides are TGTGCCACCAGCAGAGATCCTGCAGATACGCAGTATTTT. Its protein product is CATSRDPADTQYF.

V gene TRBV5-1 combines with J gene TRBJ1-1; 9 nucleotides line up with TRBD1. V lost 4 bases, J lost 5 bases, and 6 bases stayed unmatched. From germline, CDR1 is SGHRS and CDR2 YFSETQ. The CDR3 is 14 residues long. CDR3 DNA: TGCGCCAGCAGCCTGCCGGGACAGGGAACTGAAGCTTTCTTT. Amino acid sequence: CASSLPGQGTEAFF.

V gene TRBV29-1 combines with J gene TRBJ2-1; 13 positions agree with TRBD2. V shed 1 base, J shed 8 bases, and the junction held 2 bases outside the gene matches. This CDR3 region has 14 residues. Germline CDR1 reads SQVTM; CDR2 reads ANQGSEA. CDR3 loop: CSVEGTSGSYEQFF. Here the CDR3 DNA reads TGCAGCGTTGAAGGGACTAGCGGGAGTTATGAGCAGTTCTTC.

The J gene is TRBJ2-1, the V gene TRBV9; D remains unclear. Germline V CDR1 and CDR2: SGDLS, YYNGEE. This CDR3 has 15 residues. The V end lost 0 bases, the J end lost 8 bases, and 15 bases lay between the germline ends. The CDR3 bases are TGTGCCAGCAGCGTAGGTGAGTTGACTTTCGATGAGCAGTTCTTC. Translated: CASSVGELTFDEQFF.

This chain links TRBV5-4 with TRBJ1-5; the D gene is possibly TRBD1 (5 bases). There are 14 residues in the CDR3. The germline gives CDR1 SGHNT, CDR2 YYREEE (reference sequence). With 0 bases removed from V and 4 bases from J, the gap between germline ends came to 8 bases. The CDR3 region is CASSLETVNQPQHF. In DNA form, the CDR3 reads TGTGCCAGCAGCTTGGAGACAGTTAATCAGCCCCAGCATTTT.

The chain carries TRBV4-3 and TRBJ2-3; tentative D call: TRBD2 (7 bases). The CDR3 runs 16 residues. Looked up from germline, CDR1 is LGHNA and CDR2 is YSLEER. Trimming shortened V by 0 bases and J by 4 bases, and 14 bases separated the two germline ends. CDR3 loop: CASSQDWGGGADTQYF. DNA of the CDR3: TGCGCCAGCAGCCAAGATTGGGGCGGGGGCGCAGATACGCAGTATTTT.

The V call is TRBV28, the J call TRBJ2-7, with D perhaps matching TRBD1 (6 bases). This CDR3 has 17 amino acids. CDR1 is MDHEN, CDR2 SYDVKM, per germline. Between the trimmed V and J ends, which lost 5 bases and 2 bases, there was a span of 22 bases. The CDR3 DNA reads as TGTGCCAGCAGTCTGCCACAGGTGGGGACAACTCCCTACGAGCAGTACTTC. Amino acid sequence: CASSLPQVGTTPYEQYF.

The V gene is TRBV4-3, the J gene TRBJ2-2; 7 bases are a match to TRBD2. The germline V gene encodes CDR1 LGHNA and CDR2 YSLEER. V lost 5 bases to trimming and J lost 5 bases; unmatched junction nucleotides: 8. The CDR3 has 15 amino acids. This chain's CDR3 is CASSALAGATGELFF. CDR3 nucleotides: TGCGCCAGCAGCGCATTGGCGGGAGCGACCGGGGAGCTGTTTTTT.